Following are 6 T cell receptor beta chains from one sample sequenced in a study of lung T cells in sarcoidosis with Löfgren's syndrome. One entry per CDR3 protein results from TCRdb running MiXCR on the reads. The sample lists roughly 63,000 distinct CDR3 sequences; less than 25% were seen once. The sample comprised CD4+ T cells from PBMCs. Source of these receptors: a human donor with sarcoidosis (Löfgren's syndrome or another form), or a control subject (not recorded which).

This clonotype was counted many times. This sequence joins TRBV20-1 and TRBJ1-3, with 7 bases lining up with TRBD1. The CDR3 spans 12 residues. The V segment lost 6 bases and the J segment 4 bases; nucleotides outside the gene matches: 3. Germline V gives CDR1 DFQATT, CDR2 SNEGSKA (reference sequence). The CDR3 DNA sequence: TGCAGTGCCGTGGGACAGGGAAACACCATATATTTT. Its protein product is CSAVGQGNTIYF.

Ten or more counts support this clonotype. V and J are TRBV20-1 and TRBJ1-1; possibly TRBD1 for D (5 bases). Trimming removed 3 bases from V and 5 bases from J, with 10 bases in between. Germline values: CDR1 DFQATT, CDR2 SNEGSKA (reference sequence). The CDR3 has 12 amino acids. This chain's CDR3 is CSARGGGTEAFF. The DNA for the CDR3 is TGCAGTGCTAGGGGGGGAGGAACTGAAGCTTTCTTT.

Comments on this clonotype: Given a much more abundant clone one base away, this may be a read error. The V call is TRBV2, the J call TRBJ1-5; D possibly corresponds to TRBD1 (6 bases). Germline V gene data show CDR1 as SNHLY and CDR2 as FYNNEI. There are 15 residues in the CDR3. Trimming shortened V by 6 bases and J by 2 bases, and 14 bases separated the two germline ends. The CDR3 nucleotides read TGTGCCAGCAGCGGCCAGGGGATCGGCAATCAGCCCCAGCATTTT. Protein product: CASSGQGIGNQPQHF.

This clonotype showed up many times. This chain joins TRBV6-1 and TRBJ2-3, with D uncertain. V gave up 6 bases and J gave up 5 bases, with 9 bases separating them. CDR3 size: 12 residues. The germline gives CDR1 MNHNS, CDR2 SASEGT. The CDR3 loop is CASRLRVDTQYF. The CDR3 DNA reads TGTGCCAGCAGACTAAGGGTAGATACGCAGTATTTT.

This clonotype was counted a few times. The chain is built from TRBV7-9 and TRBJ2-3; D is unresolved. Per the germline V gene, CDR1 is SEHNR and CDR2 is FQNEAQ (reference sequence). This CDR3 is built from 13 residues. Trimming shortened V by 7 bases and J by 0 bases, and 8 bases separated the two germline ends. Here the CDR3 DNA reads TGTGCCAGCACCATATTTAGCACAGATACGCAGTATTTT. Its protein is CASTIFSTDTQYF.

The rearrangement uses TRBV3-1 and TRBJ2-1; no definite D call. The CDR3 totals 14 residues. V was trimmed by 2 bases and J by 7 bases, leaving 12 bases between them. Germline V CDR1 and CDR2: LGHDT, YNNKEL (reference sequence). This CDR3 reads CASSQSLVVNEQFF. CDR3 nucleotide sequence: TGTGCCAGCAGCCAATCACTCGTCGTGAATGAGCAGTTCTTC.